The rows below give T cell receptor beta chains drawn from one sample of a study of blood T cell repertoires in COVID-19. Profiled with immunoSEQ multiplex PCR; TCRdb holds only in-frame clones, not every one. The sample has 290,000 or so clones; about 90% are singletons. The material sequenced was PBMCs or T cells enriched from blood (not recorded which). These TCRs come from a woman under 30 with acute COVID-19. Each CDR3 is given with its conserved first and last residue.

TRBJ2-1 | TRBV7-9 | CASSTGLAYNEQFF
TRBJ1-5 | TRBV15 | CATSRGWGGAGQPQHF
TRBJ2-7 | TRBV27 | CASSFEAGDDEQYF
TRBJ2-7 | TRBV9 | CASSPQGDYEQYF
TRBJ2-6 | TRBV3-1/TRBV3-2 | CASSQGSSGSSGANVLTF
TRBJ1-2 | TRBV6-5 | CASSYSSGTGFGYTF
TRBJ1-1 | TRBV20-1 | CSATGNTEAFF
TRBJ2-2 | TRBV27 | CASSSLSGDPGELFF
TRBJ2-7 | TRBV2 | CASGEFSYEQYF
TRBJ1-1 | TRBV7-9 | CASSLSLQGGTEAFF
TRBJ1-3 | TRBV7-9 | CASTRTGTENTIYF
TRBJ2-3 | TRBV28 | CASSLRLDTQYF
TRBJ1-4 | TRBV6-5 | CASSRMGGYAEKLFF
TRBJ1-5 | TRBV5-5 | CASSSKDRQNQPQHF
TRBJ2-7 | TRBV6-5 | CASSGDSYEQYF
TRBJ2-7 | TRBV10-3 | CAILPAGAYEQYF
TRBJ1-2 | TRBV3-1/TRBV3-2 | CASSQEAGNYGYTF
TRBJ1-3 | TRBV5-1 | CASSLATGILENTIYF
TRBJ2-5 | TRBV23-1 | CASSQSVARPQETQYF
TRBJ2-2 | TRBV19 | CASSWGPGELFF
TRBJ1-1 | TRBV7-6 | CASSRGRGLGRTEAFF
TRBJ2-1 | TRBV7-3 | CASSSPGGSQFF
TRBJ2-1 | TRBV5-8 | CASSFWTGMIVKDEQFF
TRBJ1-3 | TRBV5-1 | CATALDTIYF
TRBJ1-4 | TRBV30 | CAWSADRAGNEKLFF
TRBJ1-1 | TRBV18 | CASSRGTGDTEAFF
TRBJ1-5 | TRBV19 | CASRIWGRNQPQHF
TRBJ2-1 | TRBV7-2 | CASSLAGTSGSRGEQFF
TRBJ2-6 | TRBV6-5 | CASSYGRSTGANVLTF
TRBJ2-1 | TRBV7-9 | CASSLKAGDRYEQFF
TRBJ1-2 | TRBV2 | CASSEAGDSYTF
TRBJ2-1 | TRBV18 | CASSSLQSGVVNEQFF
TRBJ1-2 | TRBV7-9 | CASSSRVLEGSYTF
TRBJ2-7 | TRBV19 | CASSIVQGYEQYF
TRBJ2-1 | TRBV27 | CASSLLAFGRSYNEQFF
TRBJ1-1 | TRBV6-5 | CASSTGTGGNTEAFF
TRBJ1-3 | TRBV19 | CASSSQASSGNTIYF
TRBJ2-7 | TRBV9 | CASSLGTSGSGPYEQYF
TRBJ2-3 | TRBV5-1 | CASSSGLAGVRADTQYF
TRBJ1-2 | TRBV18 | CASSPNQETTGGYTF
TRBJ1-3 | TRBV6-5 | CASSYSYNSGNTIYF
TRBJ2-2 | TRBV7-9 | CASSLTGNTGELFF
TRBJ1-1 | TRBV5-1 | CASSAPDRMNTEAFF
TRBJ1-5 | TRBV19 | CASSMTGGSFQPQHF
TRBJ1-2 | TRBV18 | CASSPPGQLSSYGYTF
TRBJ1-2 | TRBV19 | CASKEHAGSGYGYTF
TRBJ2-3 | TRBV6-5 | CASGGLAGPDTQYF
TRBJ1-5 | TRBV7-2 | CASSRYRDVGQPQHF
TRBJ1-1 | TRBV30 | CAWRVLRDNPNTEAFF
TRBJ2-4 | TRBV28 | CASSSTGDQRPRYF
TRBJ2-5 | TRBV15 | CATSLVPSGETQYF
TRBJ2-5 | TRBV5-1 | CASSLGPTGVGETQYF
TRBJ2-1 | TRBV27 | CASSLIYRGRDEQFF
TRBJ1-3 | TRBV30 | CAWNFDISGNTIYF
TRBJ1-1 | TRBV19 | CASSRYSTGLAEAFF
TRBJ2-7 | TRBV15 | CATSSFSAGWQAGRAYEQYF
TRBJ1-1 | TRBV7-9 | CASSFGGQGAEAFF